This T cell receptor beta chain was captured in a study of T cells in pancreatic ductal adenocarcinoma. Points from the study as a whole: Tumor samples had fewer productive templates and roughly 7.7-fold fewer unique clonotypes than blood. Results skew toward the minority of patients with early-stage disease. No significant tumor-blood clonality difference; means were about 0.12 and 0.073.

Germline loops: CDR1 LNHDA, CDR2 SQIVND (reference sequence). The V segment lost 5 bases and the J segment 3 bases; nucleotides outside the gene matches: 4. The CDR3 spans 14 residues. A note on this clone: Antigen specificity is unknown.

The selected patients with pancreatic ductal adenocarcinoma had surgery but no neoadjuvant therapy. Assay: immunoSEQ multiplex PCR; the TCRdb copy retains only in-frame clones and omits some. The sample includes about 31,000 clones, around 90% of them seen just once. Sequenced sample: PBMCs. This sequence was found in a human donor with pancreatic ductal adenocarcinoma. The chain recombines TRBV19 with TRBJ1-3, with 7 bases identical to TRBD1. CDR3 nucleotides: TGTGCCAGTAGTCCCGACAGGGTTGGAAACACCATATATTTT. It yields the protein CASSPDRVGNTIYF.